Reported below is one TCR beta chain. Its binding antigen is unknown. No much larger clone is present one base from it, and per-base qualities are unavailable. These data come from a study of T cells in tuberculosis (dated by TCRdb to the late 2010s). Looking at the study overall: In the study, CD1B tetramers and high-throughput TCR immunosequencing were combined to characterize T cells specific for the mycobacterial lipid antigen glucose monomycolate (GMM). A South African clinical cohort compared IGRA-negative adolescents, IGRA-positive adolescents with latent tuberculosis and adults with active tuberculosis, approximately ten per group.

For CDR1 and CDR2, the germline V gene (reference sequence) lists SEHNR and FQNEAQ. Measured from the cysteine to the phenylalanine, the CDR3 is 15 residues long. This entry keeps only the CDR3 DNA: 45 bases, framed from base 1. The germline ends are 12 bases apart after V is trimmed by 2 bases and J by 3 bases. What the study reported, not specific to this receptor: An accuracy of about 89% (AUROC about 0.91) was reached by a classifier using the diverse GMM-specific repertoire, compared with under 75% accuracy when GEM motif frequencies were used. Clinical samples were selected based on which cryopreserved specimens were available, and the active tuberculosis cases were adults whereas the controls were adolescents. Active tuberculosis TCR-alpha repertoires showed smaller mean NN-distances to GMM-specific TCRs than IGRA-negative controls, suggesting clonal expansion of these TCRs. Smaller NN-distances were partly driven by shorter CDR3-alpha lengths in active tuberculosis patients, and statistical significance was not reached for the TCR-beta difference.

The immunoSEQ multiplex PCR assay was used to generate TCR libraries, with TCR-beta and/or TCR-alpha/delta assays applied to each sample. The amplified TCR libraries were sequenced using the Illumina high-throughput platform. From the authors' description of their analysis: Clustering and dimensionality reduction relied on pairwise TCRdist distances among GMM-specific receptors from T cells that were either sorted ex vivo or expanded in vitro. The score assigned to each clinical repertoire was mean NN-distance, meaning the average TCRdist to the nearest 10% of tetramer-positive reference sequences. GEM TCR motif frequency was computed as the fraction of unique TCRs matching known GEM sequences by V/J usage and CDR3 length. Linear discriminant analysis with leave-one-out cross-validation, implemented in scikit-learn, was used to classify active tuberculosis. TCRdb retrieved this table from immuneACCESS and kept in-frame rearrangements only. Not all clones are present; in checked studies, unresolved V genes account for under half, and no reason is known for the remainder. The V and J calls and clone size were taken over from that table, and D and trimming were inferred from the DNA. Counted in this sample were tens of thousands of clones; around nine tenths of them appeared once. The biggest ten clones account for about a sixth of the sample.

At study entry, a tuberculin skin test and the QuantiFERON-TB GOLD In-Tube IGRA were used to screen adolescents for latent tuberculosis infection. Immunosequencing was performed on unsorted cryopreserved PBMC and covered 110,000 or so T cells per clinical donor on average. Eleven high schools in the Worcester region of the Western Cape, South Africa, served as enrollment sites for adolescents aged 12 to 18 years. Roughly ten M. tuberculosis-infected adolescents and approximately ten uninfected adolescents were selected, with the two groups matched for age and sex. For the adolescents, PBMC were isolated by density centrifugation from freshly drawn heparinized blood and then cryopreserved.

The material sequenced was PBMCs. The rearrangement combines TRBV7-9 with TRBJ2-3; the D segment cannot be called with confidence. This TCR derives from a donor between 5 and 29 years old with latent tuberculosis or without tuberculosis infection. Some clones in this sample may be carry-over from other donors' samples. Here the CDR3 is given as CASSLFSGVTDTQYF. The DNA sequence is as follows: TGTGCCAGCAGCTTATTCTCCGGAGTTACAGATACGCAGTATTTT. This CDR3, with the reference TRBV7-9 and TRBJ2-3 proteins standing in past its ends, gives the full variable domain DTGVSQNPRHKITKRGQNVTFRCDPISEHNRLYWYRQTLGQGPEFLTYFQNEAQLEKSRLLSDRFSAERPKGSFSTLEIQRTEQGDSAMYLCASSLFSGVTDTQYFGPGTRLTVL.